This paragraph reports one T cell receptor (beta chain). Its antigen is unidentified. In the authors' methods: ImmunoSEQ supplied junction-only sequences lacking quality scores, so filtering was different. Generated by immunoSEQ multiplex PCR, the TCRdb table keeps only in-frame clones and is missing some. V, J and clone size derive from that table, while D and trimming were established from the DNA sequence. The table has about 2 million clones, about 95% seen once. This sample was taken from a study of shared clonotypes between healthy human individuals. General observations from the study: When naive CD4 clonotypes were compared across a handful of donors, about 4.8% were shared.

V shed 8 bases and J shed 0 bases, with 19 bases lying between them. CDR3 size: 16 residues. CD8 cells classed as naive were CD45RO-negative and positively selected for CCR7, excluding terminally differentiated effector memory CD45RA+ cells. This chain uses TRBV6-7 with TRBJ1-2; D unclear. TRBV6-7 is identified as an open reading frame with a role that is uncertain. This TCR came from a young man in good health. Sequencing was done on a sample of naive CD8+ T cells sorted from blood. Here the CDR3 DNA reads TGTGCCAGCCCGTACATACATCGGTTAGCTAACTATGGCTACACCTTC. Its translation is CASPYIHRLANYGYTF.